This TCR beta chain was captured by sequencing in a study of cytomegalovirus exposure and HLA in healthy donors. Study information: Early released data had roughly 81 million unique TCRs, all coming from HLA-typed donors.

CDR1 and CDR2 from the germline V gene are SEHNR and FQNEAQ (reference sequence). The trim removed 3 bases at V and 6 bases at J, leaving 3 bases unmatched. The CDR3 covers 14 residues. The donors (healthy individuals) were bone marrow donors. Study-wide results and caveats: Analysis was carried out at a later point, and it linked a missense DCLRE1C variant to TCR beta V- and J-gene trimming. The productive fraction for most TCR beta V segments was about 90% or about 30% in an earlier analysis.

Points on this clone: Its antigen is undetermined.

Primers: 60 Vbeta forward and 13 Jbeta reverse. Measured with immunoSEQ multiplex PCR; TCRdb has only the in-frame clones, and not every one. The top ten hold 1.1% to 1.5% of the sample, which has around 150,000 clones, around 73% seen once. The sequence was collected from a male donor in good health and CMV-seronegative. Sample: PBMCs. The chain recombines TRBV7-9 with TRBJ1-5; 9 bases map to TRBD1. This chain's CDR3 is CASSFGQGSQPQHF. The CDR3 bases are TGTGCCAGCAGCTTTGGACAGGGGAGTCAGCCCCAGCATTTT.